This record concerns one T cell receptor (beta chain) sequence. The antigen is unknown. Trimming shortened V by 5 bases and J by 7 bases, and 15 bases separated the two germline ends. This CDR3 comprises 14 residues. Germline-derived CDR1 and CDR2 are SGHNT and YENEEA. The data stem from a study of blood T cells in healthy people across ages. The study's findings and limits: Diversity estimates from one million T cells were considered underestimates.

Primers used in a second PCR of about 6 to 11 cycles were a sample-barcoded 5' primer and a J-beta primer mix. Tagging of each cDNA molecule was performed by a template-switch adaptor with 12 random nucleotides. TCRdb independently ran MiXCR on the 5' RACE reads; one entry per CDR3 protein. The table lists 780,000 or so distinct CDR3 sequences, roughly 56% of them singletons. It was 8 to 10 milliliters of peripheral blood that were drawn from each donor. Input material: blood. V is TRBV11-3 and J is TRBJ2-1; possibly TRBD1 or TRBD2 for D (5 bases each). The clonotype was recovered from a man in his forties or fifties in good health. Here the CDR3 reads CASSKTGRLNEQFF. The CDR3 DNA follows: TGTGCCAGCAGCAAAACGGGGCGATTAAATGAGCAGTTCTTC.